This T cell receptor beta chain was captured in a study of shared clonotypes between healthy human individuals (dated by TCRdb to 2018 to 2020). For the wider study: A couple of women and a few men aged 18 to 49 years were included in the cohort. For each donor, CD4 naive and CD4 memory were each run on three plates, CD8 naive on two plates, and CD8 memory on one plate. To estimate repertoire size and how much clonotypes are shared between individuals, the study performed deep sequencing of blood TCR repertoires from roughly five healthy adults. To increase sequencing depth and limit assay-specific biases, different laboratories used diverse techniques to prepare libraries and sequence TCR repertoires. Leukapheresis yielded between about 0.9 and 10 billion PBMCs per donor. The paper as a whole reports these results and caveats: Clonotypes shared by all four sorted-subset donors showed higher generation probabilities than non-shared clonotypes. Sharing across a few donors was observed for 5% to 6.5% of naive CD4, less than 4% of naive CD8, 2% to 2.5% of memory CD4, and roughly 0.43% of memory CD8 clonotypes. Larger estimated clonotype richness was generally found for naive subsets than for memory subsets. The small number of donors limited the genetic and exposure-history diversity represented. Based on pairwise subsampling, the degree of clonotype sharing among donors was expected to be affected by sequencing depth. Incomplete sequencing was indicated by rarefaction of sorted-subset datasets, despite the large sequencing depth. Sampling was restricted to blood, and TCR repertoires in tissues likely differ from the TCR repertoires found in blood.

The germline V and J ends show losses of 4 bases and 5 bases respectively, and no gene match explains 6 bases of the junction. Sequences SGHDT (CDR1) and YYEEEE (CDR2) are obtained from the germline V gene. There are 14 amino acids in the CDR3, from cysteine to phenylalanine inclusive. The read is trimmed to its CDR3 DNA, 42 bases read in frame from base 1. Using the deep immunoSEQ assay, TCR CDR3 regions were amplified from genomic DNA by multiplex PCR. Extracted genomic DNA from each cell subset was spread evenly across all wells of several immunoSEQ 96-well plates, with each plate serving as a replicate. For sorted subsets, roughly 200 ng of genomic DNA, equivalent to around 29,000 T cell genomes, went into each replicate PCR. Purified libraries were measured with a Qubit 3.0 fluorometer, size-checked on a Bioanalyzer 2100, and measured again with the KAPA Library Quantification kit. Every immunoSEQ 96-well plate was sequenced on a separate single-read 150-cycle Illumina NextSeq 550 flow cell. Under the source paper's analysis protocol: Because only junctional sequences without quality scores were contained in the immunoSEQ output, filtering matching that applied to full-length reads could not be performed. To assign V/J genes and CDR3, sequences were annotated against IMGT germline references using PyIR, a Python wrapper for IgBLAST v1.9. Reads with weak V/J assignments (E-value above 1e-6), missing CDR3, stop codons, out-of-frame junctions, or ambiguous translated residues were removed. V3J clonotypes were defined by identical inferred V gene, J gene, and CDR3 amino acid sequence. The percentage overlap between two repertoires was calculated by dividing the number of shared unique clonotypes by the size of the smaller repertoire. Repertoire richness was assessed with RTK rarefaction, the Chao1 estimator, and Recon v2.1 estimates of unobserved clonotypes. Generation probabilities for all TCRbeta clonotypes obtained by the gDNA method from a handful of donors were computed using OLGA. TCRdb limited this immuneACCESS table to in-frame rearrangements with V and J called. A share of clones is missing; checked studies link under half to unresolved V genes, and the rest is unexplained. D and trimming were read from the DNA, whereas the V and J calls and clone size are those reported in that table. The table for this sample lists 800,000 or so clones; 96% of them were counted only once. Clones ranked in the top ten supply about 0.22% of the sample.

For the CD8 naive samples, CD45RO-negative cells were positively selected for CCR7, yielding a CD45RA+CCR7+ population from which TemRA cells were excluded. Donors were healthy HIV-negative adults with no recently reported acute infections or vaccinations. Only Caucasian adults living in Nashville, Tennessee, USA were represented among the donors. After blood collection by leukapheresis, PBMCs were isolated using Ficoll-Histopaque density gradient centrifugation and then cryopreserved in the vapor phase of liquid nitrogen. Analytical flow cytometry was used to check the purity and quantity of every magnetically sorted T cell population. Genomic DNA was isolated from each sorted fraction and quantified by UV absorbance on a Nanodrop 2000c. In regard to this clone: Its antigen target is currently unknown. Within one base of it there is no much larger clone, and no base qualities were kept.

Rearrangement joined TRBV5-6 to TRBJ2-5, and 9 junction bases match TRBD2. This clonotype was obtained from a man between 25 and 39 years old in good health. Specimen: naive CD8+ T cells sorted from blood. Taken with the paper, the label for cell subset or site translates to: CD45RA+CCR7+. The CDR3 reads as follows: CASSPGTSRETQYF. The nucleotide sequence reads as follows: TGTGCCAGCAGCCCGGGGACTAGCCGGGAGACCCAGTACTTC.